The 29 T cell receptor beta chains listed next were all sequenced from one sample in a study of T-cell reconstitution after alpha-beta-depleted transplantation in children. This sample's TCRbeta library carried unique molecular identifier barcodes. From the PCR reads, TCRdb called clonotypes with MiXCR, one entry per CDR3 protein. The repertoire consists of some 550,000 distinct CDR3 sequences, with about 18% occurring once and the leading ten covering 2.5% to 3.5%. The specimen comprised PBMCs from the stem cell graft donor, sampled from the stem cell graft. All receptors derive from a human donor who donated a stem cell graft to a child with acute lymphoblastic leukemia.

The chain combines TRBV7-3 with TRBJ2-1; D is ambiguous. The germline V and J ends were trimmed by 0 bases and 8 bases, with 17 bases remaining between them. Per germline, CDR1 SGHTA and CDR2 FQGTGA. This CDR3 is built from 16 residues. The CDR3 DNA sequence: TGTGCCAGCAGCTTAACAGTTCCCACCGGGCCCGATGAGCAGTTCTTC. It is translated as CASSLTVPTGPDEQFF. Filled out from reference TRBV7-3 and TRBJ2-1, the complete variable domain reads GAGVSQTPSNKVTEKGKYVELRCDPISGHTALYWYRQSLGQGPEFLIYFQGTGAADDSGLPNDRFFAVRPEGSVSTLKIQRTERGDSAVYLCASSLTVPTGPDEQFFGPGTRLTVL.

In this sample, this clonotype turned up a few times. V and J are TRBV5-1 and TRBJ1-2; D call uncertain. The V gene lost 6 bases and the J gene lost 1 base, with 16 bases spanning the gap. The CDR3 covers 15 residues. Germline values: CDR1 SGHRS, CDR2 YFSETQ. CDR3 sequence: CASTISWGDNYGYTF. DNA of the CDR3: TGCGCCAGCACCATTTCGTGGGGAGATAACTATGGCTACACCTTC.

The table lists this clonotype with a few counts. The rearrangement joins TRBV5-1 to TRBJ2-3; no firm D call. The CDR3 runs 15 residues. V was cut by 4 bases and J by 1 base, with 13 bases left in between. Germline V gene data show CDR1 as SGHRS and CDR2 as YFSETQ. The CDR3 DNA sequence: TGCGCCAGCAGCCTGCTCGGGTACGGCACAGATACGCAGTATTTT. It yields the protein CASSLLGYGTDTQYF.

This clonotype was recorded a few times. V gene TRBV28 combines with J gene TRBJ2-1, with 12 bases fitting TRBD2. Per the germline V gene, CDR1 is MDHEN and CDR2 is SYDVKM. CDR3 length: 15 residues. The trim removed 6 bases at V and 7 bases at J, leaving 7 bases unmatched. The CDR3 region is CASRATSGRRNEQFF. The CDR3, as DNA: TGTGCCAGCAGGGCGACTAGCGGGAGACGGAATGAGCAGTTCTTC. The entire variable domain, with the rest obtained from reference TRBV28 and TRBJ2-1, is as follows: DVKVTQSSRYLVKRTGEKVFLECVQDMDHENMFWYRQDPGLGLRLIYFSYDVKMKEKGDIPEGYSVSREKKERFSLILESASTNQTSMYLCASRATSGRRNEQFFGPGTRLTVL.

V is TRBV29-1 and J is TRBJ2-7; 7 bases match TRBD1. CDR1 is SQVTM and CDR2 is ANQGSEA in the germline V gene. This CDR3 is 14 amino acids long. V was clipped by 6 bases and J by 2 bases; unmatched bases: 10. CDR3 amino acids: CSVRTGLRTYEQYF. CDR3 bases: TGCAGCGTAAGGACAGGTCTCAGAACCTACGAGCAGTACTTC.

The chain joins TRBV5-1 to TRBJ1-4; no firm D call. Trimming cost V 4 bases and J 0 bases, with 10 bases left between them. Germline CDR1 SGHRS, CDR2 YFSETQ. The CDR3 contains 15 residues. CDR3 loop: CASSEWSATNEKLFF. In nucleotides, the CDR3 is TGCGCCAGCAGCGAGTGGAGTGCAACTAATGAAAAACTGTTTTTT.

The CDR3 DNA reads TGTGCCAGCAGTTACGGGCCCGGGGGAGATGGCAACGAGCAGTACTTC. This translates into CASSYGPGGDGNEQYF. V gene TRBV6-5 combines with J gene TRBJ2-7; D is perhaps TRBD2 (6 bases). Germline CDR1 is MNHEY and CDR2 is SVGAGI. Trimming shortened V by 2 bases and J by 5 bases, and 19 bases separated the two germline ends. The CDR3 sequence is 16 residues long.

The table lists this clonotype with a few counts. This chain uses TRBV20-1 with TRBJ2-3; 11 bases are a match to TRBD2. Germline CDR1 and CDR2: DFQATT and SNEGSKA (reference sequence). The CDR3 loop spans 16 amino acids. The V segment lost 4 bases and the J segment 3 bases; nucleotides outside the gene matches: 9. As DNA, the CDR3 is TGCAGTGCTATAAGGACTAGCGGGTACGGAACAGATACGCAGTATTTT. Translation gives CSAIRTSGYGTDTQYF.

V and J are TRBV13 and TRBJ2-4, with a possible D match to TRBD2 (7 bases). V was clipped by 3 bases and J by 5 bases, with 20 bases between them. This CDR3 has 17 amino acids. Germline V gene lookup returns CDR1 PRHDT and CDR2 FYEKMQ (reference sequence). CDR3 DNA: TGTGCCAGCAGCTTGAAATCTTTGGGAGGGGGAGAAAACATTCAGTACTTC. Its protein is CASSLKSLGGGENIQYF.

The V call is TRBV12-3 or TRBV12-4, the J call TRBJ2-7, with TRBD1 matching over 9 bases. The V segment lost 6 bases and the J segment 2 bases; nucleotides outside the gene matches: 5. There are 14 residues in the CDR3. The CDR3 DNA sequence: TGTGCCAGCAGCTCGGACAGGGGCACCTACGAGCAGTACTTC. It yields the protein CASSSDRGTYEQYF.

This clonotype turned up a few times. The chain uses TRBV5-1 and TRBJ2-1; a possible D gene is TRBD2 (5 bases). Trimming cost V 4 bases and J 1 base, with 15 bases left between them. Germline CDR1 and CDR2: SGHRS and YFSETQ. This CDR3 has 16 amino acids. The CDR3 here is CASSPDGVESYNEQFF. DNA for the CDR3: TGCGCCAGCAGCCCGGACGGGGTTGAGTCCTACAATGAGCAGTTCTTC.

The chain has TRBV20-1 and TRBJ1-2; D unresolved. This CDR3 is 11 amino acids long. The germline V and J ends were trimmed by 7 bases and 4 bases, with 10 bases remaining between them. Germline V lookup: CDR1 DFQATT, CDR2 SNEGSKA (reference sequence). The CDR3 protein is CSVPGSYGYTF. The CDR3 DNA sequence: TGCAGTGTTCCCGGGAGCTATGGCTACACCTTC.

V and J are TRBV4-1 and TRBJ1-1; D remains unclear. Germline-derived CDR1 and CDR2 are MGHRA and YSYEKL. Trimming removed 0 bases from V and 0 bases from J, with 8 bases in between. This CDR3 has 15 residues. The CDR3 here is CASSQDSRMNTEAFF. CDR3 coding DNA: TGCGCCAGCAGCCAAGATTCCCGGATGAACACTGAAGCTTTCTTT.

This clonotype has only a few counts. The V call is TRBV5-1, the J call TRBJ2-7; D ambiguous. Germline values: CDR1 SGHRS, CDR2 YFSETQ. The CDR3 sequence is 14 residues long. V was cut by 4 bases and J by 2 bases, with 13 bases left in between. The CDR3 DNA follows: TGCGCCAGCAGCACCTCGGGCGCTACCTACGAGCAGTACTTC. Translating it yields CASSTSGATYEQYF.

The chain links TRBV5-1 to TRBJ2-7; TRBD1 matches at 9 bases. Unmatched junction bases numbered 8, after V lost 2 bases and J lost 5 bases. The CDR3 is made up of 15 amino acids. Germline V gene lookup returns CDR1 SGHRS and CDR2 YFSETQ. CDR3 sequence: CASSFPGQGVNEQYF. The DNA of the CDR3 is TGCGCCAGCAGCTTCCCGGGACAGGGCGTTAACGAGCAGTACTTC.

The chain recombines TRBV27 with TRBJ1-2, with D tentatively TRBD1 (5 bases). The germline gives CDR1 MNHEY, CDR2 SMNVEV (reference sequence). Trimming removed 1 base from V and 4 bases from J, with 19 bases in between. The CDR3 runs 17 residues. The CDR3 sequence: CASSLFARQGNIYGYTF. The CDR3 nucleotides read TGTGCCAGCAGTTTATTTGCCCGGCAGGGCAATATCTATGGCTACACCTTC.

This chain uses TRBV4-1 with TRBJ1-1; possible D gene TRBD1, 6 bases. Germline values: CDR1 MGHRA, CDR2 YSYEKL. The V end was cut by 6 bases, the J end by 6 bases, with 17 bases between. There are 14 residues in the CDR3. The DNA of the CDR3 is TGCGCCAGCAGATCGGTAGGGGGGAGCCCTGAAGCTTTCTTT. Amino acids: CASRSVGGSPEAFF.

The chain links TRBV29-1 to TRBJ2-1; D could derive from TRBD1 or TRBD2 (5 bases each). The V end was cut by 0 bases, the J end by 4 bases, with 16 bases between. The CDR3 covers 16 residues. Germline V gene lookup returns CDR1 SQVTM and CDR2 ANQGSEA. CDR3 nucleotides: TGCAGCGTTGAAGATCAGGGACCCCGAGCGTACAATGAGCAGTTCTTC. This encodes CSVEDQGPRAYNEQFF.

There are a few counts of this clonotype. The CDR3 DNA reads TGCAGTGCTAGAGAAGACACTAGCGGGCAAGAGACCCAGTACTTC. Translation: CSAREDTSGQETQYF. The J gene is TRBJ2-5, the V gene TRBV20-1; 9 bases map to TRBD2. This CDR3 contains 15 residues. With 0 bases clipped from V and 2 bases from J, the junction kept 4 bases outside the gene matches. The germline V gene has CDR1 DFQATT and CDR2 SNEGSKA (reference sequence).

This clonotype occurred a few times. The V and J genes are TRBV5-1 and TRBJ2-1; D may match TRBD1 or TRBD2 (5 bases each). Germline V gene sequence: CDR1 SGHRS, CDR2 YFSETQ. V was cut by 3 bases and J by 8 bases, with 15 bases left in between. The CDR3 consists of 14 residues. This CDR3 is CASSSRRLGDEQFF. CDR3 coding DNA: TGCGCCAGCAGCTCGCGGAGGTTGGGGGATGAGCAGTTCTTC.

The sample holds many counts of this clonotype. This chain uses TRBV4-1 with TRBJ2-7; 7 nucleotides align to TRBD1. The V gene's germline CDR1 is MGHRA and CDR2 YSYEKL. The trim removed 3 bases at V and 1 base at J, leaving 0 bases unmatched. The CDR3 length is 13 residues. The CDR3: CASSQDRSYEQYF. The CDR3 DNA reads as TGCGCCAGCAGCCAGGACAGGTCCTACGAGCAGTACTTC.

This clonotype has just a few counts. The V and J genes are TRBV27 and TRBJ2-7; D may match TRBD1 or TRBD2 (5 bases each). V gave up 0 bases and J gave up 2 bases, with 8 bases separating them. The germline V gene has CDR1 MNHEY and CDR2 SMNVEV (reference sequence). The length of the CDR3 is 14 residues. CDR3 sequence (DNA): TGTGCCAGCAGTTTATCGGGGGTGACCTACGAGCAGTACTTC. It specifies CASSLSGVTYEQYF.

The chain employs TRBV7-3 and TRBJ2-5; no reliable D call. With 5 bases removed from V and 3 bases from J, the gap between germline ends came to 10 bases. Germline loops: CDR1 SGHTA, CDR2 FQGTGA. The CDR3 is 13 amino acids. For the CDR3, the DNA is TGTGCCAGCAGCCGTCCGGACGAAGAGACCCAGTACTTC. Protein: CASSRPDEETQYF. Complete variable domain (other parts from reference TRBV7-3 and TRBJ2-5): GAGVSQTPSNKVTEKGKYVELRCDPISGHTALYWYRQSLGQGPEFLIYFQGTGAADDSGLPNDRFFAVRPEGSVSTLKIQRTERGDSAVYLCASSRPDEETQYFGPGTRLLVL.

This clonotype was counted at least ten times. The chain employs TRBV25-1 and TRBJ2-2; D unresolved. Germline assignment: CDR1 MGHDK and CDR2 SYGVNS. V lost 2 bases, J lost 1 base, and 5 bases lay in between. CDR3 size: 14 residues. In DNA, the CDR3 is TGTGCCAGCAGTGAAGGTGGGAACACCGGGGAGCTGTTTTTT. Its translation: CASSEGGNTGELFF.

The chain carries TRBV18 and TRBJ2-7; D perhaps matches TRBD1 (5 bases). The CDR3 loop spans 13 amino acids. Germline assignment: CDR1 KGHSH and CDR2 LQKENI. The germline V and J ends were trimmed by 3 bases and 5 bases, with 11 bases remaining between them. For the CDR3, the DNA is TGTGCCAGCTCACCTTATACAGGAAACGAGCAGTACTTC. Its protein product is CASSPYTGNEQYF.

The CDR3 region has the DNA TGCAGTGCTAGCCCTAGCGGGAGAGGGTCCGATACGCAGTATTTT. Protein: CSASPSGRGSDTQYF. This sequence joins TRBV20-1 and TRBJ2-3; 10 bases line up with TRBD2. V gave up 3 bases and J gave up 6 bases; unmatched junction bases: 9. This CDR3 has 15 residues. Per germline, CDR1 DFQATT and CDR2 SNEGSKA (reference sequence).

This clonotype was seen a handful of times. The gene calls are TRBV9 and TRBJ2-6; D not resolved. This CDR3 is 15 amino acids long. Germline CDR1 SGDLS, CDR2 YYNGEE. Trimming shortened V by 3 bases and J by 0 bases, and 7 bases separated the two germline ends. CDR3 loop: CASSEPFSGANVLTF. The CDR3 bases are TGTGCCAGCAGCGAGCCGTTCTCTGGGGCCAACGTCCTGACTTTC.

V usage is TRBV12-3 or TRBV12-4 and J usage is TRBJ1-1; D not resolved. The CDR3 totals 10 residues. The V gene lost 5 bases and the J gene lost 11 bases, with 9 bases spanning the gap. CDR3: CASSGRRAFF. CDR3 nucleotide sequence: TGTGCCAGCAGTGGGAGAAGGGCTTTCTTT.

This rearrangement joins TRBV7-3 to TRBJ2-1; weak D call: TRBD2 (6 bases). Trimming removed 0 bases from V and 4 bases from J, with 10 bases in between. This CDR3 has 15 amino acids. The germline V gene has CDR1 SGHTA and CDR2 FQGTGA. The CDR3 is CASSLTGLSYNEQFF. The DNA for the CDR3 is TGTGCCAGCAGCTTAACCGGACTATCTTACAATGAGCAGTTCTTC.